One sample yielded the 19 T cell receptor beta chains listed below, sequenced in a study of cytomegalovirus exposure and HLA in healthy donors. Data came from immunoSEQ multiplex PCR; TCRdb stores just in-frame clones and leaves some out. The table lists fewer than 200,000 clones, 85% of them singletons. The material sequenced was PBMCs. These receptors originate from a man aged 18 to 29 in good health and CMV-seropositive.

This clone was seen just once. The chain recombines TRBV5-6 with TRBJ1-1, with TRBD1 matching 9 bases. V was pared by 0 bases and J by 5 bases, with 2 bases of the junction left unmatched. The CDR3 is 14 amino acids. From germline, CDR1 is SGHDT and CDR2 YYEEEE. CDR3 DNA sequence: TGTGCCAGCAGCTTGGGAGGGACAGGGACTGAAGCTTTCTTT. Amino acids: CASSLGGTGTEAFF.

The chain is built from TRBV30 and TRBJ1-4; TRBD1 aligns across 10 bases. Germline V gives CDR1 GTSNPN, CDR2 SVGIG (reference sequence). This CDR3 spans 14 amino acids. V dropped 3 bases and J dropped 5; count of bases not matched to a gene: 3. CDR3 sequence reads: CAWSRGQGNEKLFF. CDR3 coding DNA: TGTGCCTGGAGCCGGGGACAGGGGAATGAAAAACTGTTTTTT.

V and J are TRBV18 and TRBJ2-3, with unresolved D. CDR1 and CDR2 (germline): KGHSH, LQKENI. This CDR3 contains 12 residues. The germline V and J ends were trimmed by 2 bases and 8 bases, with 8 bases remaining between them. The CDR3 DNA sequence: TGTGCCAGCTCACCAGAGTTTCCTACGCAGTATTTT. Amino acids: CASSPEFPTQYF.

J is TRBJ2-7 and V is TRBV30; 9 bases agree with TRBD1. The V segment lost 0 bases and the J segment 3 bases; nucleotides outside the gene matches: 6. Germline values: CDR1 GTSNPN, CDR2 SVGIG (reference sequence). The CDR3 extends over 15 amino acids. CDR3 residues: CAWSVGGTGNYEQYF. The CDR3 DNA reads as TGTGCCTGGAGTGTAGGCGGGACAGGGAACTACGAGCAGTACTTC.

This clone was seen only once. The CDR3 protein is CAWSLGSSAGYEQYF. CDR3 DNA: TGTGCCTGGAGTTTGGGATCGTCCGCGGGCTACGAGCAGTACTTC. The gene calls are TRBV30 and TRBJ2-7, with D maybe TRBD2 (5 bases). This CDR3 has 15 residues. Trimming removed 2 bases from V and 3 bases from J, with 17 bases in between. CDR1 GTSNPN and CDR2 SVGIG come from the germline V gene (reference sequence).

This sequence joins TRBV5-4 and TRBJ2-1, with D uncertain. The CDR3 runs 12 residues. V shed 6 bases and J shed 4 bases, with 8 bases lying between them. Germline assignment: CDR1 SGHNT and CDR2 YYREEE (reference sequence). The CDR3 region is CASTSRYNEQFF. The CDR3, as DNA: TGTGCCAGCACGTCGAGGTACAATGAGCAGTTCTTC.

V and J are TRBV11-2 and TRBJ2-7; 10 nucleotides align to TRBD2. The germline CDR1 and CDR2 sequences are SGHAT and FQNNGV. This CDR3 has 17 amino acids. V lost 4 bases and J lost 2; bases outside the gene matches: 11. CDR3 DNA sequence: TGTGCCAGCAGCTCTCTGGGCAGCGGGGGGGCTGCCTACGAGCAGTACTTC. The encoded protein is CASSSLGSGGAAYEQYF.

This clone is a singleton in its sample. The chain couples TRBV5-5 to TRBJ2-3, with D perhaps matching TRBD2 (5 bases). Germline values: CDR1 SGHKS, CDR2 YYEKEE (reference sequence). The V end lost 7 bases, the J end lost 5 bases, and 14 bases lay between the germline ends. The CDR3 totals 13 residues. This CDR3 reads CASERGPGDTQYF. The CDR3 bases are TGTGCCAGCGAGCGAGGGCCAGGAGATACGCAGTATTTT.

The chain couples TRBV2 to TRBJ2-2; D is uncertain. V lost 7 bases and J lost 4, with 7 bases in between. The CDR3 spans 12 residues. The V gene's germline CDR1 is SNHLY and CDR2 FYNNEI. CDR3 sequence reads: CASTLSTGELFF. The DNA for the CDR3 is TGTGCCAGCACCCTGAGCACCGGGGAGCTGTTTTTT.

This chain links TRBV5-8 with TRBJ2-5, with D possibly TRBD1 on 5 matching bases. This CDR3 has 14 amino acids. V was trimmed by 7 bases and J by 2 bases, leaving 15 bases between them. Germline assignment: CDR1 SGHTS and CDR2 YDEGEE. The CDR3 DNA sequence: TGTGCCAGCTACCCCCCCTGGACACAAGAGACCCAGTACTTC. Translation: CASYPPWTQETQYF.

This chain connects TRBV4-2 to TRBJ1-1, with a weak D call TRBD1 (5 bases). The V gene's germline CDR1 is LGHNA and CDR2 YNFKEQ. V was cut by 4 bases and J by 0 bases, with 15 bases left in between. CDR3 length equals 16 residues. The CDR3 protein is CASSPRATDMNTEAFF. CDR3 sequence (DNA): TGTGCCAGCAGCCCCCGGGCGACGGACATGAACACTGAAGCTTTCTTT.

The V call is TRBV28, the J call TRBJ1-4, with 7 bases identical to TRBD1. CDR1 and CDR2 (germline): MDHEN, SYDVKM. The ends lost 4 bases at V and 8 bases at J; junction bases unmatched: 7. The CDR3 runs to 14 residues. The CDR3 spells CASSSTGSDEKLFF. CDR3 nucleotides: TGTGCCAGCAGTTCGACAGGGAGTGACGAAAAACTGTTTTTT.

CDR3 sequence: CASSLIGGLNGYTF. The CDR3 DNA reads TGTGCCAGCAGCTTAATCGGGGGGCTCAATGGCTACACCTTC. The chain uses TRBV5-8 and TRBJ1-2, with D possibly being TRBD1 (6 bases). CDR1 is SGHTS and CDR2 is YDEGEE in the germline V gene. CDR3 length: 14 amino acids. V shed 2 bases and J shed 6 bases, with 14 bases lying between them.

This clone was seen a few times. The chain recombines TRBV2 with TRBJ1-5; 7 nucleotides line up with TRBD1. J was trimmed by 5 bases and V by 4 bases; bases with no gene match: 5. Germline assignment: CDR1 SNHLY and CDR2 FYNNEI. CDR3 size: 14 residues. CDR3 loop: CASSVGGGDQPQHF. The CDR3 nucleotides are TGTGCCAGCAGTGTAGGAGGGGGCGATCAGCCCCAGCATTTT.

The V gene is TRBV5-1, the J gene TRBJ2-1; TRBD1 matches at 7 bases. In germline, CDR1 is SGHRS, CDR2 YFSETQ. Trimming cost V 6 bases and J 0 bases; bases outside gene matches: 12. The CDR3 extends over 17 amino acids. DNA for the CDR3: TGCGCCAGCAAAACCAGGGGGTCCTTGAGCTCCTACAATGAGCAGTTCTTC. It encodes CASKTRGSLSSYNEQFF.

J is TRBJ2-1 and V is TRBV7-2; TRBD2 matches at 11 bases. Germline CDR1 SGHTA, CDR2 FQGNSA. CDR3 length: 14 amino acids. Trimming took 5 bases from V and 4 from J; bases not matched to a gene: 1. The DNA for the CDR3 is TGTGCCAGCAGCCCTAGCGGGGGGTACAATGAGCAGTTCTTC. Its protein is CASSPSGGYNEQFF.

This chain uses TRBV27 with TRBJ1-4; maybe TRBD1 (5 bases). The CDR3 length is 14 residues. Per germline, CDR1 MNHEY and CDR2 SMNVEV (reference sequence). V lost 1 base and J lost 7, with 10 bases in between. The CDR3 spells CASSLFRVGEKLFF. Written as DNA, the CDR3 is TGTGCCAGCAGTTTATTCAGGGTTGGTGAAAAACTGTTTTTT.

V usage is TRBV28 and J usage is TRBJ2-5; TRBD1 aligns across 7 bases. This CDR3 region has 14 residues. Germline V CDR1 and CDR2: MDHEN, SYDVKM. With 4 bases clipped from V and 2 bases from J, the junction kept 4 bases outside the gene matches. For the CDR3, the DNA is TGTGCCAGCAGTTCTACAGGGGAACAAGAGACCCAGTACTTC. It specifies CASSSTGEQETQYF. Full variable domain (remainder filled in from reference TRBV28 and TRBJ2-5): DVKVTQSSRYLVKRTGEKVFLECVQDMDHENMFWYRQDPGLGLRLIYFSYDVKMKEKGDIPEGYSVSREKKERFSLILESASTNQTSMYLCASSSTGEQETQYFGPGTRLLVL.

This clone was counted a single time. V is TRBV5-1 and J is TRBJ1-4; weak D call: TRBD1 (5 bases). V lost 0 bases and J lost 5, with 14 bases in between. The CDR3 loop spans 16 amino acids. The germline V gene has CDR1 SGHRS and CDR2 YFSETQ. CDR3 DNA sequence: TGCGCCAGCAGCTTGGTGGGCGGTAGGGGAAATGAAAAACTGTTTTTT. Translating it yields CASSLVGGRGNEKLFF.